This TCR beta chain stems from a study of Ad26.COV2.S vaccination and SARS-CoV-2 variants. Treatment described: some 20 received Ad26.COV2.S at low or high dose, single or two shots; about 5 received placebo; per-sample allocation not given. Sampling was done on day 63 after the first vaccine or placebo injection. Clones were sequenced by immunoSEQ multiplex PCR, and TCRdb holds only the in-frame ones, with some missing. Of approximately 250,000 clones listed, around 90% are singletons. V was clipped by 4 bases and J by 1 base, with 14 bases between them. Germline loops: CDR1 SGHVS, CDR2 FNYEAQ. The CDR3 covers 16 residues.

The chain has TRBV7-6 and TRBJ2-1, with D possibly TRBD1 on 5 matching bases. The sequencing used peripheral blood, collected in a trial of Ad26.COV2.S vaccine versus placebo. The source is a person between 18 and 60 years old who received the Ad26.COV2.S COVID-19 vaccine or a placebo. As DNA, the CDR3 is TGTGCCAGCAGCTCCCTGGGCAGGGCGTCCTACAATGAGCAGTTCTTC. This translates into CASSSLGRASYNEQFF.